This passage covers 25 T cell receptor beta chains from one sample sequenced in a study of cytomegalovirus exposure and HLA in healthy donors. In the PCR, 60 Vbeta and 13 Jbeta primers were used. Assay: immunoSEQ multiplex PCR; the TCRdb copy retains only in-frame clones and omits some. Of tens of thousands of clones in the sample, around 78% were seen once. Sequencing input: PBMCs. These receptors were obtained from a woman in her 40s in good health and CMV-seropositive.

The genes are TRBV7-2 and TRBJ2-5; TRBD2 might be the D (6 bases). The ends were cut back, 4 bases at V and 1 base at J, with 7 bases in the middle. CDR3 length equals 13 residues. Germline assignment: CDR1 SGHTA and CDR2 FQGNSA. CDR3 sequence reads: CASSWDFQETQYF. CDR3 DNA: TGTGCCAGCAGCTGGGACTTCCAAGAGACCCAGTACTTC. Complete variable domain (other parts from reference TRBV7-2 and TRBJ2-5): GAGVSQSPSNKVTEKGKDVELRCDPISGHTALYWYRQSLGQGLEFLIYFQGNSAPDKSGLPSDRFSAERTGGSVSTLTIQRTQQEDSAVYLCASSWDFQETQYFGPGTRLLVL.

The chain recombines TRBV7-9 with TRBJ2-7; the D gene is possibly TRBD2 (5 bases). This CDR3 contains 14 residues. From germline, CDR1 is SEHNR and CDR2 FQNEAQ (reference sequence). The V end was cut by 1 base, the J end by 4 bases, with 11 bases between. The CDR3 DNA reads TGTGCCAGCAGCTTAGGTGCCGGGATTTACGAGCAGTACTTC. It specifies CASSLGAGIYEQYF.

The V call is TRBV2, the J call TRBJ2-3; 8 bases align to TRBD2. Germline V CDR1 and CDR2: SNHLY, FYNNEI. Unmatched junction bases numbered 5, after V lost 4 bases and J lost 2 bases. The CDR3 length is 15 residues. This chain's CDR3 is CASSGQRESTDTQYF. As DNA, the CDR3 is TGTGCCAGCAGTGGACAGCGGGAGTCCACAGATACGCAGTATTTT.

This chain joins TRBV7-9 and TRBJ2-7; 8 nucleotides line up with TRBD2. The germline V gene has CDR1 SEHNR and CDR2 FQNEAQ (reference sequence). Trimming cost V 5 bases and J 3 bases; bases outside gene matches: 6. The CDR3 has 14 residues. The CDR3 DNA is TGTGCCAGCAGCCTTAGCGGGATGGGCTACGAGCAGTACTTC. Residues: CASSLSGMGYEQYF.

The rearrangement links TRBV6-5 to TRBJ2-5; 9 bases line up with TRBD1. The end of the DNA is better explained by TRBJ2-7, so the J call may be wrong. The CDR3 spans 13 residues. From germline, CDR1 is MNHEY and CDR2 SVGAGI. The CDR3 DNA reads TGTGCCAGCAGCATGGGACAGGGCTACGAGCAGTACTTC. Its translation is CASSMGQGYEQYF.

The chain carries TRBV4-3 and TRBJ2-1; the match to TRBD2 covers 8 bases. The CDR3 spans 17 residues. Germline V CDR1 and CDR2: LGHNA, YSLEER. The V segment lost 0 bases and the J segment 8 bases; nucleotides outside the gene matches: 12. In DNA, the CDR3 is TGCGCCAGCAGCCAAGATCTTTCCAGCGGGAGAGCCCATGAGCAGTTCTTC. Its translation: CASSQDLSSGRAHEQFF.

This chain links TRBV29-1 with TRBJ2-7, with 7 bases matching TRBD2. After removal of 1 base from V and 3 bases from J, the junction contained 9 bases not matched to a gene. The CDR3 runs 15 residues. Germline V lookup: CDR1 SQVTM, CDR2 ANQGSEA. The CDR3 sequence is CSVEGPTSRNYEQYF. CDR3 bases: TGCAGCGTTGAAGGTCCGACTAGCCGAAACTACGAGCAGTACTTC.

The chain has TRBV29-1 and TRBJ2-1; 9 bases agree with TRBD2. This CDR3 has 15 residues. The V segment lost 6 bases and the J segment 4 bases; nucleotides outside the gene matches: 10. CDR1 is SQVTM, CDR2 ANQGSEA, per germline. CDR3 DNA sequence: TGCAGCGTCGCTACACTAGCGGGCGGGTACAATGAGCAGTTCTTC. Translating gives CSVATLAGGYNEQFF.

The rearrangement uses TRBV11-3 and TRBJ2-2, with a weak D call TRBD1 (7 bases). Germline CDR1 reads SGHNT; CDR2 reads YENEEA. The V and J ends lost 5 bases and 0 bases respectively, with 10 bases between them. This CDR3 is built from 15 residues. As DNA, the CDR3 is TGTGCCAGCAGCGGAGGGGGCGCGAACACCGGGGAGCTGTTTTTT. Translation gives CASSGGGANTGELFF.

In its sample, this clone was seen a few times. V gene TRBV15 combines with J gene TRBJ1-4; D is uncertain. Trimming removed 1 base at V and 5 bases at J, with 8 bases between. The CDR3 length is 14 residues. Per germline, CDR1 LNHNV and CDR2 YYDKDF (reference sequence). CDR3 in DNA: TGTGCCACCAGCAGAGGAGTTGAGAATGAAAAACTGTTTTTT. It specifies CATSRGVENEKLFF.

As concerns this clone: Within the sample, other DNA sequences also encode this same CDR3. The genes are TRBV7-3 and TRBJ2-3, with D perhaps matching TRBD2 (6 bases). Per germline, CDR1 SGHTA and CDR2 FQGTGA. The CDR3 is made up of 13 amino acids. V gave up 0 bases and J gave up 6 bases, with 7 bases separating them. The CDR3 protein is CASSLTGGDTQYF. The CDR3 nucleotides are TGTGCCAGCAGCTTAACGGGAGGCGATACGCAGTATTTT.

DNA for the CDR3: TGCGCCAGCAGCCAAGATAGGACGGGAGGATACTATGGCTACACCTTC. Its translation: CASSQDRTGGYYGYTF. This sequence joins TRBV4-1 and TRBJ1-2; unclear D gene. CDR1 is MGHRA and CDR2 is YSYEKL in the germline V gene. This CDR3 contains 16 residues. Trimming took off 0 bases at V and 3 bases at J, with 14 bases between the two ends.

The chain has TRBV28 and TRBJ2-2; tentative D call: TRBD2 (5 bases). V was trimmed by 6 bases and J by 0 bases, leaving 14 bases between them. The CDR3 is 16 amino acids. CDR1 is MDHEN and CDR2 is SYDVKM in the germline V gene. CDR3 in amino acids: CASSPTRITNTGELFF. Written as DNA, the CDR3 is TGTGCCAGCAGCCCTACTAGAATCACGAACACCGGGGAGCTGTTTTTT.

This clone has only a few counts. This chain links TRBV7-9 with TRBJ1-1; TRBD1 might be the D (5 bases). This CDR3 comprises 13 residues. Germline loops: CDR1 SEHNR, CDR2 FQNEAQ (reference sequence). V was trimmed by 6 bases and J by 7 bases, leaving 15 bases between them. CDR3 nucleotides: TGTGCCAGCAGAGAGGGAGGGGCGAGTGAAGCTTTCTTT. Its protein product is CASREGGASEAFF.

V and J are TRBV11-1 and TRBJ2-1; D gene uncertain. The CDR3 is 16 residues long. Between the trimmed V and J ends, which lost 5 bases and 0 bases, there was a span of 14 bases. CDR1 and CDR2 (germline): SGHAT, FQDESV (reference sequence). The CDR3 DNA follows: TGTGCCAGCAGCCCCCAGGATTGGTACTCCTACAATGAGCAGTTCTTC. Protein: CASSPQDWYSYNEQFF.

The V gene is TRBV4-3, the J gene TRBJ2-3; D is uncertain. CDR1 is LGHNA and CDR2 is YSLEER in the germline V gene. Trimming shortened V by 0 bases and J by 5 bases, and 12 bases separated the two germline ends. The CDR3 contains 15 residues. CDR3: CASSQDYSSVDTQYF. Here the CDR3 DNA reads TGCGCCAGCAGCCAAGATTACTCTTCGGTAGATACGCAGTATTTT.

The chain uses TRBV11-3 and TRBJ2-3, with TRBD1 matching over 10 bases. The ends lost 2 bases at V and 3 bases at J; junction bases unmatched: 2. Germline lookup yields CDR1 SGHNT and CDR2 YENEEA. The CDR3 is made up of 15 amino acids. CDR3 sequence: CASSLTDRGTDTQYF. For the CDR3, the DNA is TGTGCCAGCAGCTTAACGGACAGGGGGACAGATACGCAGTATTTT.

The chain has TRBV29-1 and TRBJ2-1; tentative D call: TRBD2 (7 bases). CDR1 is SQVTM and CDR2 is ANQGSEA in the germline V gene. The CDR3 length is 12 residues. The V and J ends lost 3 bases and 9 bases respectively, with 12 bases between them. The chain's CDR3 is CSVEKGGVEQFF. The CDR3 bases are TGCAGCGTTGAGAAGGGGGGGGTTGAGCAGTTCTTC.

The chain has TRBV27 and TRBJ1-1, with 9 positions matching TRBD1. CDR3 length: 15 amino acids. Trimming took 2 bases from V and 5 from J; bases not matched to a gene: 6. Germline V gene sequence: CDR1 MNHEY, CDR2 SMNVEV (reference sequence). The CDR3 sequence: CASSLMGQGLTEAFF. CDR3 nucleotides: TGTGCCAGCAGTTTAATGGGACAGGGACTAACTGAAGCTTTCTTT.

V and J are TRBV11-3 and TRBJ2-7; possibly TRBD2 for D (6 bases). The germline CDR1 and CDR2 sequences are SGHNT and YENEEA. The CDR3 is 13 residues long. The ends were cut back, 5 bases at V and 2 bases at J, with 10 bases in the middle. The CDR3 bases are TGTGCCAGCAGCCGGGACTCCCCCTACGAGCAGTACTTC. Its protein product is CASSRDSPYEQYF.

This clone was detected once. Here the CDR3 DNA reads TGTGCCAGTCGGGGACTAGCGGGAGATACGCAGTATTTT. Its protein product is CASRGLAGDTQYF. J is TRBJ2-3 and V is TRBV19; 12 nucleotides agree with TRBD2. Trimming removed 8 bases from V and 5 bases from J; junction bases left unmatched: 2. The CDR3 spans 13 residues. Germline V lookup: CDR1 LNHDA, CDR2 SQIVND (reference sequence). The variable domain in full, with the rest retrieved from reference TRBV19 and TRBJ2-3, is DGGITQSPKYLFRKEGQNVTLSCEQNLNHDAMYWYRQDPGQGLRLIYYSQIVNDFQKGDIAEGYSVSREKKESFPLTVTSAQKNPTAFYLCASRGLAGDTQYFGPGTRLTVL.

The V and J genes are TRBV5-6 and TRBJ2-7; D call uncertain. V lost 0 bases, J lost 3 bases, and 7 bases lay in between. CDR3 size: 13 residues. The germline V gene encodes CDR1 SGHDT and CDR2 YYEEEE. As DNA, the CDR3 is TGTGCCAGCAGCTTGGGAGGCTACTACGAGCAGTACTTC. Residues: CASSLGGYYEQYF.

CDR3 sequence: CASSPRSVDTQYF. CDR3 nucleotide sequence: TGTGCCAGCTCACCACGGAGCGTAGATACGCAGTATTTT. This chain connects TRBV18 to TRBJ2-3; D is undetermined. Between the trimmed V and J ends, which lost 1 base and 5 bases, there was a span of 7 bases. In germline, CDR1 is KGHSH, CDR2 LQKENI. The CDR3 contains 13 residues.

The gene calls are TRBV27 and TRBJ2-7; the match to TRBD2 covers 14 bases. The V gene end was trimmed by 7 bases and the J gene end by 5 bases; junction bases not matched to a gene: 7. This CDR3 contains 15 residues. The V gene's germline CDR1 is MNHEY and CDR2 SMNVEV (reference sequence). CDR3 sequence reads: CASTLRGLAGDEQYF. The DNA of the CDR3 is TGTGCCAGCACTCTTCGGGGACTAGCGGGAGACGAGCAGTACTTC.

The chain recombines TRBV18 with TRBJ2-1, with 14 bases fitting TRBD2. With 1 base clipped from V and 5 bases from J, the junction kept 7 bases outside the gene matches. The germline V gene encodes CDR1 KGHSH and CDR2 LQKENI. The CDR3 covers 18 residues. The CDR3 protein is CASSPLGTSGGGHNEQFF. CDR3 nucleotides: TGTGCCAGCTCACCACTCGGGACTAGCGGGGGAGGGCACAATGAGCAGTTCTTC. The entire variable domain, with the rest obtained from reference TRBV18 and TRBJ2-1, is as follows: NAGVMQNPRHLVRRRGQEARLRCSPMKGHSHVYWYRQLPEEGLKFMVYLQKENIIDESGMPKERFSAEFPKEGPSILRIQQVVRGDSAAYFCASSPLGTSGGGHNEQFFGPGTRLTVL.